The present entry profiles one TCR beta chain with its context. What it binds is not known. This specimen belongs to a study of T-cell memory formation after mild COVID-19. About the study: Each donor largely had its own TCR clusters.

The CDR3 runs 13 residues. Between the trimmed V and J ends, which lost 4 bases and 11 bases, there was a span of 12 bases. TCRdb recomputed calls from the 5' RACE reads with MiXCR, one row per CDR3 protein. Of about 360,000 distinct CDR3 sequences listed, approximately 15% were seen once; the top ten hold around 22%. Study findings and constraints: Most CD4+ clones that shrank were in CM and EM, while CD8+ ones turned up in EMRA.

V gene TRBV12-3 or TRBV12-4 combines with J gene TRBJ1-6; no clear D. The sequence came from a man aged 18 to 29 who had mild COVID-19 (a few samples of this study predate the infection). Cell type and time point are not known. Source material: PBMCs or a T cell subset sorted from them (not recorded which). The CDR3 sequence: CASSYGAFTPLHF. The CDR3 DNA follows: TGTGCCAGCAGTTATGGTGCTTTTACACCCCTCCACTTT.